This TCR beta chain originates from a study of blood T cell repertoires in COVID-19. Turning to the study itself: Donors in the United States, Italy and Spain gave samples during acute or convalescent COVID-19. From T cells, B-cell-depleted T cells, or PBMCs came the material, which was cDNA or gDNA.

The method was immunoSEQ multiplex PCR; TCRdb's version includes in-frame clones alone and lacks a portion of them. The table shows around 50,000 clones, with 70% to 85% occurring only once. Participants were aged 18 to 89 years from around 24 US areas. The germline CDR1 and CDR2 sequences are LNHDA and SQIVND (reference sequence). The CDR3 contains 16 residues. With 2 bases clipped from V and 1 base from J, the junction kept 5 bases outside the gene matches. The specimen sequenced was PBMCs or T cells enriched from blood (not recorded which). The source is a woman aged 45-59 years with acute COVID-19. The rearrangement links TRBV19 to TRBJ1-5, with 7 bases lining up with TRBD1. CDR3 sequence (DNA): TGTGCCAGTAGTATACTAGGGGGCAGGAGCAATCAGCCCCAGCATTTT. Translating gives CASSILGGRSNQPQHF.